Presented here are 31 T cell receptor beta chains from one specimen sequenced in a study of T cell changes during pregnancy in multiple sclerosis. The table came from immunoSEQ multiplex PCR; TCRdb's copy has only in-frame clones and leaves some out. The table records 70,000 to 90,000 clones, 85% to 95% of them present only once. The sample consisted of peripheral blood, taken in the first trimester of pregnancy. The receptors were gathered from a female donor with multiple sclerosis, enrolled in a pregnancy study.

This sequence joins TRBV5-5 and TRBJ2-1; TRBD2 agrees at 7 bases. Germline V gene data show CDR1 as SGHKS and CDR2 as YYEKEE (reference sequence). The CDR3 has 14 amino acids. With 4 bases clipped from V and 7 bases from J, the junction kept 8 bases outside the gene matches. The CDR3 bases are TGTGCCAGCAGCCCCGGGGGGAAGGGGAATGAGCAGTTCTTC. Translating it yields CASSPGGKGNEQFF.

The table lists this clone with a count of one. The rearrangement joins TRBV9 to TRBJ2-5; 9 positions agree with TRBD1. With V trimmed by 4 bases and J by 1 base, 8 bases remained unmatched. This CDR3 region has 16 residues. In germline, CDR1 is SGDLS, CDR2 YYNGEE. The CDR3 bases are TGTGCCAGCAGCCCTGTGGGACAGGGTCCCCAAGAGACCCAGTACTTC. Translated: CASSPVGQGPQETQYF.

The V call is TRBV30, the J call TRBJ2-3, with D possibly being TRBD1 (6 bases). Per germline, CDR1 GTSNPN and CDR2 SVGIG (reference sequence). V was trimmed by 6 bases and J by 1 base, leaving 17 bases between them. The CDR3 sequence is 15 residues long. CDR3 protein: CACMPWTARTDTQYF. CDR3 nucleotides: TGTGCCTGCATGCCATGGACAGCCCGCACAGATACGCAGTATTTT.

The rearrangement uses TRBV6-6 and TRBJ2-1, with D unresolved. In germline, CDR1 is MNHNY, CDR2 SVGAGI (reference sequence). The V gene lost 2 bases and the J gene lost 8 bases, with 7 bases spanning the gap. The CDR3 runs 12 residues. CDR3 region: CASSYPRDEQFF. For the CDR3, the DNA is TGTGCCAGCAGTTACCCCCGCGATGAGCAGTTCTTC.

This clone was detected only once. The CDR3 bases are TGTGCCAGTCGACCCCCGTTGGGACAGGGGGGGATGGATGGCTACACCTTC. This encodes CASRPPLGQGGMDGYTF. V gene TRBV19 combines with J gene TRBJ1-2, with 11 bases lining up with TRBD1. This CDR3 comprises 17 residues. The V segment lost 8 bases and the J segment 6 bases; nucleotides outside the gene matches: 17. Per germline, CDR1 LNHDA and CDR2 SQIVND (reference sequence). The full variable domain, its missing parts supplied by reference TRBV19 and TRBJ1-2, is DGGITQSPKYLFRKEGQNVTLSCEQNLNHDAMYWYRQDPGQGLRLIYYSQIVNDFQKGDIAEGYSVSREKKESFPLTVTSAQKNPTAFYLCASRPPLGQGGMDGYTFGSGTRLTVV.

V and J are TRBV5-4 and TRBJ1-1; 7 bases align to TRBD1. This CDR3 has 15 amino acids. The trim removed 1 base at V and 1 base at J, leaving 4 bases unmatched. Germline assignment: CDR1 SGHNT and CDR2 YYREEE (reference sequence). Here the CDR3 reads CASSLPGTENTEAFF. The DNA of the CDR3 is TGTGCCAGCAGCTTGCCCGGGACAGAGAACACTGAAGCTTTCTTT.

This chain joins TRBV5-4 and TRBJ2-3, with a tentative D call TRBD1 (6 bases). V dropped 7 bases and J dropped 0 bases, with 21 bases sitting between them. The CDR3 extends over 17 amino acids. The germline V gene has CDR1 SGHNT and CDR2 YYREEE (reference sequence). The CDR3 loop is CASGSNRAGPSTDTQYF. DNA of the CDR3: TGTGCCAGCGGCTCGAACAGGGCCGGGCCTAGCACAGATACGCAGTATTTT. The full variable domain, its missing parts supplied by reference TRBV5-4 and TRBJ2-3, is ETGVTQSPTHLIKTRGQQVTLRCSSQSGHNTVSWYQQALGQGPQFIFQYYREEENGRGNFPPRFSGLQFPNYSSELNVNALELDDSALYLCASGSNRAGPSTDTQYFGPGTRLTVL.

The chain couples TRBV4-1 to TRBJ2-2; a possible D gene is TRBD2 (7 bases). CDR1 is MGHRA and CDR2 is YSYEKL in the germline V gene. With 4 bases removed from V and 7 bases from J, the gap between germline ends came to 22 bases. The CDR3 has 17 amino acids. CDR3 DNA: TGCGCCAGCAGCCCTGGACCGCGAGGGGGGGGTGTCGGGGAGCTGTTTTTT. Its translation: CASSPGPRGGGVGELFF.

The CDR3 is CASSLQLVMYEQYF. The DNA of the CDR3 is TGTGCCAGCAGTTTACAACTAGTTATGTACGAGCAGTACTTC. The rearrangement joins TRBV28 to TRBJ2-7; D is perhaps TRBD2 (5 bases). The CDR3 runs to 14 residues. Germline assignment: CDR1 MDHEN and CDR2 SYDVKM. Trimming removed 2 bases at V and 4 bases at J, with 12 bases between.

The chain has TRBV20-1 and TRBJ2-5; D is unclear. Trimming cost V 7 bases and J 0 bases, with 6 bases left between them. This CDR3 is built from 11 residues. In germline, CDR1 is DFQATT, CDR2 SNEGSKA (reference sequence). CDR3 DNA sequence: TGCAGTGTTGGCTACCAAGAGACCCAGTACTTC. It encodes CSVGYQETQYF.

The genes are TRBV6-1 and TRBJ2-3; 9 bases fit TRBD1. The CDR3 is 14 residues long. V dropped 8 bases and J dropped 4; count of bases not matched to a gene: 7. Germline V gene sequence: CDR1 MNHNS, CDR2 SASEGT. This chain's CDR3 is CASQDRGNPDTQYF. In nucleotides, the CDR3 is TGTGCCAGCCAGGACAGGGGAAACCCAGATACGCAGTATTTT.

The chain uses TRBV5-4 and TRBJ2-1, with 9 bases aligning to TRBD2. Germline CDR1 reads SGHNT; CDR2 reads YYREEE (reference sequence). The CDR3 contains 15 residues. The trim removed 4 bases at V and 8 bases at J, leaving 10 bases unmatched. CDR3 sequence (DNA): TGTGCCAGCAGCGACTTAGCGGGAGAGCGGGATGAGCAGTTCTTC. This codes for CASSDLAGERDEQFF.

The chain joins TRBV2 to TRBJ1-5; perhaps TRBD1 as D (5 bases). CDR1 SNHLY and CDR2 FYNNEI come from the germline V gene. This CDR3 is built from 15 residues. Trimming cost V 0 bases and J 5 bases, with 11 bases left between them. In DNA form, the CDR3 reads TGTGCCAGCAGTGAAGCCAGTGACAGTTATCAGCCCCAGCATTTT. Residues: CASSEASDSYQPQHF.

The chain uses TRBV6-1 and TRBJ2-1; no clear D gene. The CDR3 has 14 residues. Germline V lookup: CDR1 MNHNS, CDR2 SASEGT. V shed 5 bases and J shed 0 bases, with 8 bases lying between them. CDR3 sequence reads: CASSLRSSYNEQFF. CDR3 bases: TGTGCCAGCAGTCTACGGAGCTCCTACAATGAGCAGTTCTTC.

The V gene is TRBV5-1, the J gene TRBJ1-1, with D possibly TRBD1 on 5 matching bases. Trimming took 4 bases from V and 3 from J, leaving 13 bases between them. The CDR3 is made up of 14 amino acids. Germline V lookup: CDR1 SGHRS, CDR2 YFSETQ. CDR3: CASSTSPGDTEAFF. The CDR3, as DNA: TGCGCCAGCAGCACCTCTCCGGGGGACACTGAAGCTTTCTTT. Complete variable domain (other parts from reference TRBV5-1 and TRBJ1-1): KAGVTQTPRYLIKTRGQQVTLSCSPISGHRSVSWYQQTPGQGLQFLFEYFSETQRNKGNFPGRFSGRQFSNSRSEMNVSTLELGDSALYLCASSTSPGDTEAFFGQGTRLTVV.

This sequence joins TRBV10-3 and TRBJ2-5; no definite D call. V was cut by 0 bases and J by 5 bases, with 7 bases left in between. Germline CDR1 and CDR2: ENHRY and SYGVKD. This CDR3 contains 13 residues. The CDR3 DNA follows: TGTGCCATCAGTGAGTCATCTTTCGAGACCCAGTACTTC. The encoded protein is CAISESSFETQYF.

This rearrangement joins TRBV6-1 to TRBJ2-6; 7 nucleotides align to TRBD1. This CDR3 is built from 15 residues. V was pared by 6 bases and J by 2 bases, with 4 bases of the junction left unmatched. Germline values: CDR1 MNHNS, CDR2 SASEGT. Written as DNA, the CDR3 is TGTGCCAGCAGCGGTCAGGGGGCTGGGGCCAACGTCCTGACTTTC. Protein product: CASSGQGAGANVLTF.

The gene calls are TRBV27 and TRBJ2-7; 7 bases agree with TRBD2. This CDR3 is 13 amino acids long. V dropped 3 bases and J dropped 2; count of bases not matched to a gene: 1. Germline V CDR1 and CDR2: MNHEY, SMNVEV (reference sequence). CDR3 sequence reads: CASSFGLAYEQYF. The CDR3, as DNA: TGTGCCAGCAGTTTCGGACTAGCCTACGAGCAGTACTTC.

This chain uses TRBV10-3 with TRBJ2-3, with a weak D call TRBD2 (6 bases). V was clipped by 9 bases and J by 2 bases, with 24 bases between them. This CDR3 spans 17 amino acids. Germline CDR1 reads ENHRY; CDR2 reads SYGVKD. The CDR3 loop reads CAIKPIRTISTTDTQYF. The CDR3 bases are TGTGCCATTAAACCTATACGGACTATCTCAACCACAGATACGCAGTATTTT.

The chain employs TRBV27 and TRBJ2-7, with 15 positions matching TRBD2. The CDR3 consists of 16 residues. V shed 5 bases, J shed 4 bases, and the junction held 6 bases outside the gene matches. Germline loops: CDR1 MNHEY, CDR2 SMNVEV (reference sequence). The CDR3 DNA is TGTGCCAGCAGTATGCGGACTAGCGGGAGGGGTTACGAGCAGTACTTC. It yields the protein CASSMRTSGRGYEQYF.

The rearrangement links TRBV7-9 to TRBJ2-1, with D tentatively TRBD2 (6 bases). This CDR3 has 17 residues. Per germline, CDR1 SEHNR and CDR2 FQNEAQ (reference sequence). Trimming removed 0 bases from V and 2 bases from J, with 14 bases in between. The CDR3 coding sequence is TGTGCCAGCAGCTTAGCGGGTAGGAGGGAGACCTACAATGAGCAGTTCTTC. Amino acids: CASSLAGRRETYNEQFF.

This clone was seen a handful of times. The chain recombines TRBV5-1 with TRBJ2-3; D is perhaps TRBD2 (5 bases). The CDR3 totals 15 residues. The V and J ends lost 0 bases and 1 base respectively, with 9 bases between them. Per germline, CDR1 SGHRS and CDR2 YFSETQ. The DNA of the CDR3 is TGCGCCAGCAGCTTGGATTTGCGGGGCACAGATACGCAGTATTTT. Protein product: CASSLDLRGTDTQYF.

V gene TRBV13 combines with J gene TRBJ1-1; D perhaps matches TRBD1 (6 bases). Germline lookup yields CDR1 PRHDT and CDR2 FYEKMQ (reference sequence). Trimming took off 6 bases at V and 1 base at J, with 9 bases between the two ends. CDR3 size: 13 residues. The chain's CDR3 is CASRSDRNTEAFF. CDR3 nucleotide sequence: TGTGCCAGCAGATCGGACAGGAACACTGAAGCTTTCTTT.

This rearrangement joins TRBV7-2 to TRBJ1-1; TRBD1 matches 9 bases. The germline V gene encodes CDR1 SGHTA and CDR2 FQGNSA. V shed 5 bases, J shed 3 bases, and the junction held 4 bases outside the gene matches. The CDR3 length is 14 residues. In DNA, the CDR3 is TGTGCCAGCAGCCACAGGGGGCGGCACACTGAAGCTTTCTTT. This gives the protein CASSHRGRHTEAFF. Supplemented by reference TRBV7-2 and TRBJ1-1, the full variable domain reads GAGVSQSPSNKVTEKGKDVELRCDPISGHTALYWYRQSLGQGLEFLIYFQGNSAPDKSGLPSDRFSAERTGGSVSTLTIQRTQQEDSAVYLCASSHRGRHTEAFFGQGTRLTVV.

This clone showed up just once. The CDR3 sequence is CATSRGRGRNTEAFF. The CDR3 DNA reads TGTGCCACCAGCAGAGGAAGGGGAAGGAACACTGAAGCTTTCTTT. V gene TRBV15 combines with J gene TRBJ1-1; possible D gene TRBD1, 5 bases. This CDR3 contains 15 residues. Looked up from germline, CDR1 is LNHNV and CDR2 is YYDKDF (reference sequence). V lost 1 base and J lost 1, with 10 bases in between.

CDR3 nucleotides: TGTGCCAGCAGCCCCCTTGGGACAGGTAGATACTACGAGCAGTACTTC. As protein: CASSPLGTGRYYEQYF. This rearrangement joins TRBV14 to TRBJ2-7; 8 bases match TRBD1. Per the germline V gene, CDR1 is SGHDN and CDR2 is FVKESK. This CDR3 has 16 amino acids. V was pared by 4 bases and J by 3 bases, with 11 bases of the junction left unmatched.

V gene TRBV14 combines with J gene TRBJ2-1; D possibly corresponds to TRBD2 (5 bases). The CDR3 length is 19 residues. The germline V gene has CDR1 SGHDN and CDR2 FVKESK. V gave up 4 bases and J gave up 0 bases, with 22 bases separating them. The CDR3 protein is CASSPGRRLYGNSYNEQFF. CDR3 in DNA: TGTGCCAGCAGCCCTGGACGCCGGCTGTACGGGAACTCCTACAATGAGCAGTTCTTC.

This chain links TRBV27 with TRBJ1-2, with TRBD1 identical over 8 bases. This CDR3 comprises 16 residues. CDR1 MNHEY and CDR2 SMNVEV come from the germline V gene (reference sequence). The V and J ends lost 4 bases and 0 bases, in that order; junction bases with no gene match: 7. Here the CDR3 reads CASSSGQGEPNYGYTF. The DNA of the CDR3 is TGTGCCAGCAGTTCCGGACAGGGAGAACCTAACTATGGCTACACCTTC.

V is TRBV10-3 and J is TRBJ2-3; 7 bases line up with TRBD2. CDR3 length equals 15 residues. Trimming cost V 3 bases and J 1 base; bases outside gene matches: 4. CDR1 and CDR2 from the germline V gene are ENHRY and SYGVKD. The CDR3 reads CAISDGRARTDTQYF. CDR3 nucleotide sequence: TGTGCCATCAGTGATGGGAGGGCCCGCACAGATACGCAGTATTTT.

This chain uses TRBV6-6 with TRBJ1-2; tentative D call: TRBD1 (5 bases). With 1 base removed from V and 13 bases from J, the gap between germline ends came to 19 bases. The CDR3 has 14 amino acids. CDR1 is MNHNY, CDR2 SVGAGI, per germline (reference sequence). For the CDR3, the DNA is TGTGCCAGCAGTTACTTGGGGCACCGTTATGGCCCCACCTTC. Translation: CASSYLGHRYGPTF.

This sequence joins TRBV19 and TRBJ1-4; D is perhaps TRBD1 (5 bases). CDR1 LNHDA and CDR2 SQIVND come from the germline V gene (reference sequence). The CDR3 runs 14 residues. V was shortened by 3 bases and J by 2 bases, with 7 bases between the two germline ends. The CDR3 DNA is TGTGCCAGTAGTATCAGGGCGACTAATGAAAAACTGTTTTTT. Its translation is CASSIRATNEKLFF.